This T cell receptor (beta chain) came from a study of T cells in Graves' hyperthyroidism and ophthalmopathy. Study as a whole: Peripheral blood was obtained at initial diagnosis, preceding any treatment. Study findings and constraints: Within blood appeared most thyroid clonotypes that had expanded above 0.001.

There were TCR beta CDR3 regions amplified from RNA transcripts. An initial round of RT-PCR targeting the TCR CDR3 relied on the HTBI primer set. From the multiplex PCR reads, TCRdb called clonotypes with MiXCR, one entry per CDR3 protein. The data show hundreds of thousands of distinct CDR3 sequences, more than 15% seen once. The CDR3 has 15 amino acids. V lost 0 bases and J lost 8, with 16 bases in between. CDR1 LNHNV and CDR2 YYDKDF come from the germline V gene (reference sequence). This clonotype was counted only a few times. What it binds is unknown. For Graves' hyperthyroidism to be stable, ophthalmopathy could not progress within 18 months. The hyperthyroidism was newly diagnosed and had lasted under 2 months; the patients were aged 18 to 65.

The sequence was collected from a woman aged 18-30 years with Graves' hyperthyroidism. The chain has TRBV15 and TRBJ1-2, with a weak D call TRBD1 (6 bases). The sequenced sample consisted of blood. The CDR3 region has the DNA TGTGCCACCAGCAGAGATTGGACAGCCGAGCAGGGCTACACCTTC. This codes for CATSRDWTAEQGYTF.